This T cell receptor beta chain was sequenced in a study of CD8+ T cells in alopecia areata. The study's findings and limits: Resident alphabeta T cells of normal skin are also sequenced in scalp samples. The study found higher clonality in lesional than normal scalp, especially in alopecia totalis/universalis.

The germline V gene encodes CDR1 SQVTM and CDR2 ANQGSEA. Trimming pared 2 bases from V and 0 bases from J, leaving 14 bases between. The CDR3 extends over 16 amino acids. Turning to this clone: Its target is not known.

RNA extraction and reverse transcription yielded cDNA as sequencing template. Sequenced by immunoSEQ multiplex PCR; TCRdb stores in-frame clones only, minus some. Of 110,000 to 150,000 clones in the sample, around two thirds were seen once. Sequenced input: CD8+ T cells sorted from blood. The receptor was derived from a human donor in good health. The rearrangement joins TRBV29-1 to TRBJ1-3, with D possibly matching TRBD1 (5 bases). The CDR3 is CSVETAAGISGNTIYF. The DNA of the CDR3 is TGCAGCGTTGAAACTGCGGCAGGGATCTCTGGAAACACCATATATTTT.